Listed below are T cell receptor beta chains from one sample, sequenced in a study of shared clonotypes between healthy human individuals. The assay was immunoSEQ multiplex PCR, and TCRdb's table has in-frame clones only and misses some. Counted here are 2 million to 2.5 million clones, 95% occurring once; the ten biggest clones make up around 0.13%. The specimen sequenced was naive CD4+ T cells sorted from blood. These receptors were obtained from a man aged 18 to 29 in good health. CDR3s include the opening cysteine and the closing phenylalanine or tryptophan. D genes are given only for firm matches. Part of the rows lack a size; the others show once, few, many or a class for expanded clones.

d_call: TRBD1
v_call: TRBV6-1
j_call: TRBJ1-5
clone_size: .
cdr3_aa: CASNDRGDSNQPQHF
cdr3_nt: TGTGCCAGCAATGACAGGGGTGACAGCAATCAGCCCCAGCATTTT

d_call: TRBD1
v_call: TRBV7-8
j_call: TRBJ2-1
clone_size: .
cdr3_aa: CASRTDRGSWDEQFF
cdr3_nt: TGTGCCAGCAGAACCGACAGGGGAAGTTGGGACGAGCAGTTCTTC

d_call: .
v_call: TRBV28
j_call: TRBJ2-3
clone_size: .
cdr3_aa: CASSSLRGGTDTQYF
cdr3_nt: TGTGCCAGCAGTTCTCTTCGCGGGGGCACAGATACGCAGTATTTT

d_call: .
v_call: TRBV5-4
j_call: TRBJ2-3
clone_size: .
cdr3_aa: CASSFKGKDTQYF
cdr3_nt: TGTGCCAGCAGCTTTAAGGGGAAAGATACGCAGTATTTT

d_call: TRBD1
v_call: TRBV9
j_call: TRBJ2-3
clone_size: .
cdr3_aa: CASSVDAGGEDTQYF
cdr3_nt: TGTGCCAGCAGCGTAGATGCAGGGGGCGAGGATACGCAGTATTTT

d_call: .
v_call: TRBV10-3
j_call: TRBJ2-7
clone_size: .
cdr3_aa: CAISEAREQYF
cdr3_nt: TGTGCCATCAGTGAGGCCCGTGAGCAGTACTTC

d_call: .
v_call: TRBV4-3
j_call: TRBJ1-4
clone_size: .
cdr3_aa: CASRETTGSNEKLFF
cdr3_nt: TGCGCCAGCAGAGAGACTACAGGTTCTAATGAAAAACTGTTTTTT

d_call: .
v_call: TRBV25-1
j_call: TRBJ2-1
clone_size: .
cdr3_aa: CASSDPLDYLRGNEQFF
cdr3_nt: TGTGCCAGCAGTGACCCGCTGGACTACCTTCGGGGGAATGAGCAGTTCTTC

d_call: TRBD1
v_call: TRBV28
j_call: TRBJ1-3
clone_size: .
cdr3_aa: CAISGGLGNTIYF
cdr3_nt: TGTGCCATCTCAGGGGGGCTGGGAAACACCATATATTTT

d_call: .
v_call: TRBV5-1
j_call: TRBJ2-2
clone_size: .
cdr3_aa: CASSLARTNTGELFF
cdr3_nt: TGCGCCAGCAGCTTGGCTCGAACGAACACCGGGGAGCTGTTTTTT

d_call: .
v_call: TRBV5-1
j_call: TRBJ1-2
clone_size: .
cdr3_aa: CASSPPMGDYGYTF
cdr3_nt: TGCGCCAGCAGCCCCCCGATGGGTGACTATGGCTACACCTTC

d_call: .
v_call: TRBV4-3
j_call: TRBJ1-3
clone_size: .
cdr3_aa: CASSEDRRGNTIYF
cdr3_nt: TGCGCCAGCAGTGAAGACAGGAGGGGAAACACCATATATTTT

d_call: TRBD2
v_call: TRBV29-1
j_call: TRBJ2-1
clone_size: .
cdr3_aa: CSVDPLAGDGNEQFF
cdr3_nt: TGCAGCGTCGACCCCCTAGCGGGCGATGGGAATGAGCAGTTCTTC

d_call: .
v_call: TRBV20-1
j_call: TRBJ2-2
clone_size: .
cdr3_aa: CSAQNTGELFF
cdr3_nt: TGCAGTGCCCAGAACACCGGGGAGCTGTTTTTT

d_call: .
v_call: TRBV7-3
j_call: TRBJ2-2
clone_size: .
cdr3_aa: CASSFGQPNTGELFF
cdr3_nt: TGTGCCAGCAGCTTCGGGCAGCCAAACACCGGGGAGCTGTTTTTT

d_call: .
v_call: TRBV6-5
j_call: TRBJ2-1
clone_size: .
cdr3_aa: CASSDIVRAYNEQFF
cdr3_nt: TGTGCCAGCAGCGATATCGTCAGGGCCTACAATGAGCAGTTCTTC

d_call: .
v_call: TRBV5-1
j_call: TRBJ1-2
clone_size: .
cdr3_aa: CASSLDGSYGYTF
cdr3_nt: TGCGCCAGCAGCTTGGACGGTAGCTATGGCTACACCTTC

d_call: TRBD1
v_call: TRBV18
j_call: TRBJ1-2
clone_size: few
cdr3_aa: CASSDGQDYGYTF
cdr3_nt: TGTGCCAGCTCGGACGGACAGGACTATGGCTACACCTTC

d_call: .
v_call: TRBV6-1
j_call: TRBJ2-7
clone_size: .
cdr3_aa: CASSGTGPPSYEQYF
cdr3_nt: TGTGCCAGCAGTGGAACCGGGCCACCCTCCTACGAGCAGTACTTC

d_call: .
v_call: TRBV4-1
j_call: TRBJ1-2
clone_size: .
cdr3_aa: CASSQEGLYGYTF
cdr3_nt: TGCGCCAGCAGCCAAGAGGGCTTATATGGCTACACCTTC

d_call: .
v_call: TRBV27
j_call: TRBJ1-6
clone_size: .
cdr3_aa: CASSLSVDIPPLHF
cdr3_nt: TGTGCCAGCAGTTTATCGGTGGATATCCCACCCCTCCACTTT

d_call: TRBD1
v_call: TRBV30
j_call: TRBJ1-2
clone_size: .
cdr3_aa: CAWNRRGQEYGYTF
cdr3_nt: TGTGCCTGGAATCGCAGGGGGCAGGAGTATGGCTACACCTTC

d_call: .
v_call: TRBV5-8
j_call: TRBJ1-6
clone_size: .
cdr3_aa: CASSLTPDNSPLHF
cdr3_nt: TGTGCCAGCAGCTTGACTCCCGATAATTCACCCCTCCACTTT

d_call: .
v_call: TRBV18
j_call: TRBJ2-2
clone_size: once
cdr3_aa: CASSPYRGELFF
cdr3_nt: TGTGCCAGCTCACCATACAGGGGGGAGCTGTTTTTT

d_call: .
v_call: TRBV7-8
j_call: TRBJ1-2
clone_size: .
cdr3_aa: CASSTDGVYGYTF
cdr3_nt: TGTGCCAGCAGCACGGACGGAGTTTATGGCTACACCTTC

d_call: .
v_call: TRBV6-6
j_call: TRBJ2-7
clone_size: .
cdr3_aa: CASSPSSFRSPYF
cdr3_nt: TGTGCCAGCAGTCCCTCCTCCTTTAGATCTCCGTACTTC

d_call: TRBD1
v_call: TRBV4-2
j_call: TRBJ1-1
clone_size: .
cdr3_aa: CASSQDWQGGTEAFF
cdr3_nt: TGTGCCAGCAGCCAAGATTGGCAGGGGGGCACTGAAGCTTTCTTT

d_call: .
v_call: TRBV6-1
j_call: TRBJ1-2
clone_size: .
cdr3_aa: CASSEEPRGYTF
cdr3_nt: TGTGCCAGCAGTGAAGAGCCGCGGGGCTACACCTTC

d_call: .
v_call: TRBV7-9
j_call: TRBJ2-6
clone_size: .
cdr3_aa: CALRVGSGANVLTF
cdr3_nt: TGTGCCCTCAGGGTTGGGTCTGGGGCCAACGTCCTGACTTTC

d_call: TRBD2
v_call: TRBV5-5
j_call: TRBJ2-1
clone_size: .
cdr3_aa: CASAAGLAGFYNEQFF
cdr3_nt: TGTGCCAGCGCTGCGGGACTAGCGGGGTTTTACAATGAGCAGTTCTTC

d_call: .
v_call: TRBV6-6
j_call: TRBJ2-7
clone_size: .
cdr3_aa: CASSRWRGLSREQYF
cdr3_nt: TGTGCCAGCAGTCGGTGGAGGGGGCTCTCTCGCGAGCAGTACTTC

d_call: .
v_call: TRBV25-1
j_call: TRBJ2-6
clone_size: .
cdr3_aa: CASSDAGANVLTF
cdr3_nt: TGTGCCAGCAGTGACGCTGGGGCCAACGTCCTGACTTTC

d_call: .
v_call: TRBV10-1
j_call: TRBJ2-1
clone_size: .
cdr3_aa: CASSAQRGAGEQFF
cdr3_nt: TGCGCCAGCAGTGCCCAACGGGGGGCGGGTGAGCAGTTCTTC

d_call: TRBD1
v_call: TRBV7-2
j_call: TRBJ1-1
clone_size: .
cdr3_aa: CASSLAQGVTEAFF
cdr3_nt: TGTGCCAGCAGCTTAGCACAGGGGGTGACTGAAGCTTTCTTT

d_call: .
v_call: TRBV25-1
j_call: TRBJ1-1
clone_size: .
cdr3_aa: CASSETGLNTEAFF
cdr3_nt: TGTGCCAGCAGTGAAACAGGGTTGAACACTGAAGCTTTCTTT

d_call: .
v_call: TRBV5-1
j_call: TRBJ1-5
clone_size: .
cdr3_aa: CASSPTPLGNQPQHF
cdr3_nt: TGCGCCAGCAGCCCCACACCTTTGGGCAATCAGCCCCAGCATTTT

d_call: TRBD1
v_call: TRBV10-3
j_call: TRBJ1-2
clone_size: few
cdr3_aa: CAISRGGQRYGYTF
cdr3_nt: TGTGCCATCAGTCGAGGGGGACAGCGCTATGGCTACACCTTC

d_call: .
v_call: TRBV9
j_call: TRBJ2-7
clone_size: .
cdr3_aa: CASTPPGAYEQYF
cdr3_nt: TGTGCCAGCACCCCCCCGGGTGCCTACGAGCAGTACTTC

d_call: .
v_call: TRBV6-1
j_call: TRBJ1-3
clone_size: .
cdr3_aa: CASSEGRTSGNTIYF
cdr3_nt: TGTGCCAGCAGTGAAGGTCGGACCTCTGGAAACACCATATATTTT

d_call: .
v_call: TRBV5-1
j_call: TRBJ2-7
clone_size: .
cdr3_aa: CASSLNGASLEQYF
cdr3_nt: TGCGCCAGCAGCTTGAACGGGGCCAGTTTGGAGCAGTACTTC

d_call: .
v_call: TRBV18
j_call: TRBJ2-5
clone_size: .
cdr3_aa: CASSPPSPGETQYF
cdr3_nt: TGTGCCAGCTCACCACCGTCTCCTGGAGAGACCCAGTACTTC

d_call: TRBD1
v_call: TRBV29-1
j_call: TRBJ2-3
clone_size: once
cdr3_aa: CSAGTGFRTDTQYF
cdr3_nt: TGCAGCGCCGGGACAGGGTTTCGAACAGATACGCAGTATTTT

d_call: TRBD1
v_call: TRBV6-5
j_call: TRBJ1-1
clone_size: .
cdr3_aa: CASRRGTGVDEAFF
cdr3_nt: TGTGCCAGCCGCCGGGGGACAGGGGTGGATGAAGCTTTCTTT

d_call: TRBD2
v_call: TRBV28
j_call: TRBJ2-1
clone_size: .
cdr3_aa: CASSPQRGRGNEQFF
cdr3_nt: TGTGCCAGCAGTCCGCAGCGGGGGAGGGGCAATGAGCAGTTCTTC

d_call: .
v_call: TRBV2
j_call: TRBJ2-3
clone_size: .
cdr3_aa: CASSNLQGPDTQYF
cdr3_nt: TGTGCCAGCAGTAACCTACAGGGCCCAGATACGCAGTATTTT

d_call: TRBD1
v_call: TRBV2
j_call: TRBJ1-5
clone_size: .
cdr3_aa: CASSEGGGGLGQPQHF
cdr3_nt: TGTGCCAGCAGTGAGGGGGGAGGGGGCCTAGGGCAGCCCCAGCATTTT

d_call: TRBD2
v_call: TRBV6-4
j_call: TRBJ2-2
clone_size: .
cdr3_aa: CASSPTSGGANTGELFF
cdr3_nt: TGTGCCAGCAGTCCGACTAGCGGGGGGGCGAACACCGGGGAGCTGTTTTTT

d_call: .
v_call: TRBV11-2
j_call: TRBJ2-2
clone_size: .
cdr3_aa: CASSSRGQGNTGELFF
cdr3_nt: TGTGCCAGCAGCTCCCGGGGCCAAGGAAACACCGGGGAGCTGTTTTTT

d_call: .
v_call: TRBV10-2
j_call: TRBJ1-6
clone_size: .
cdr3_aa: CASSRDGYSPLHF
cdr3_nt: TGCGCCAGCAGTCGGGACGGTTATTCACCCCTCCACTTT

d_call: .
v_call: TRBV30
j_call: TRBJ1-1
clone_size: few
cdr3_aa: CAWSAGSHTEAFF
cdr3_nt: TGTGCCTGGAGCGCGGGGTCCCACACTGAAGCTTTCTTT

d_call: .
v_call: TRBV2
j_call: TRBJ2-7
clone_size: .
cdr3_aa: CASNQGRKAYEQYF
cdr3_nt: TGTGCCAGCAATCAGGGACGGAAGGCCTACGAGCAGTACTTC

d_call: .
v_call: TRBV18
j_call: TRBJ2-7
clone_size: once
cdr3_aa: CASSPKNEQYF
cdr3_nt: TGTGCCAGCTCACCAAAAAACGAGCAGTACTTC

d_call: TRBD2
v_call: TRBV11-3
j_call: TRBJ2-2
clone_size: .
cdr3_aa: CASSLVAGKTNTGELFF
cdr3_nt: TGTGCCAGCAGCTTAGTAGCGGGAAAGACGAACACCGGGGAGCTGTTTTTT

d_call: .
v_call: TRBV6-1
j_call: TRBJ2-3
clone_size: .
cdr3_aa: CASSEGQLTQYF
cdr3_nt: TGTGCCAGCAGTGAGGGGCAGCTCACGCAGTATTTT

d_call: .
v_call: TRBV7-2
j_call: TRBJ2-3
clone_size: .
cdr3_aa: CASSSLGQRTDTQYF
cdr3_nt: TGTGCCAGCAGCAGCTTAGGGCAGCGCACAGATACGCAGTATTTT